This passage covers 3 T cell receptor beta chains from one sample sequenced in a study of neurological immune-mediated disorders. Via MiXCR, TCRdb re-called the 5' RACE reads, giving one row per CDR3 protein. The profile shows 130,000 or so distinct CDR3 sequences, around 3% of them singletons. Source material: PBMCs. These receptors originate from a woman in her twenties or thirties with multiple sclerosis.

This clonotype has at least ten counts. The rearrangement links TRBV10-2 to TRBJ2-2, with a tentative D call TRBD1 (5 bases). Germline-derived CDR1 and CDR2 are WSHSY and SAAADI. The CDR3 runs to 12 residues. Trimming stripped 7 bases from V and 6 bases from J, with 9 bases between. The CDR3 loop reads CASTAGSGELFF. The CDR3 nucleotides are TGCGCCAGCACCGCAGGGTCCGGGGAGCTGTTTTTT.

The rearrangement uses TRBV5-6 and TRBJ2-2; tentative D call: TRBD2 (6 bases). V was cut by 1 base and J by 6 bases, with 7 bases left in between. The CDR3 spans 13 residues. Germline CDR1 is SGHDT and CDR2 is YYEEEE. The CDR3 is CASSLWDSGELFF. Here the CDR3 DNA reads TGTGCCAGCAGCTTGTGGGACTCCGGGGAGCTGTTTTTT.

This clonotype was seen ten or more times. The V and J genes are TRBV27 and TRBJ1-4; possible D gene TRBD1, 6 bases. The CDR3 consists of 15 residues. The germline CDR1 and CDR2 sequences are MNHEY and SMNVEV (reference sequence). V was pared by 0 bases and J by 5 bases, with 10 bases between. DNA of the CDR3: TGTGCCAGCAGTTTATCATGGGGGCCAAATGAAAAACTGTTTTTT. Protein: CASSLSWGPNEKLFF.